Listed below are T cell receptor beta chains from one sample, sequenced in a study of blood T cell repertoires in COVID-19. Measured with immunoSEQ multiplex PCR; TCRdb has only the in-frame clones, and not every one. The repertoire has 200,000 or so clones, about 85% of them found once; the top ten carry roughly a tenth. The material sequenced was peripheral blood. These receptors were obtained from a woman over 75 with COVID-19, enrolled during active disease. The CDR3 runs from the conserved cysteine through the conserved F or W. A D gene is named only where the DNA matches it firmly. Expanded clones are given a class, and other clones once, few, many or no size at all.

clone_size: -; v_call: TRBV6-5; j_call: TRBJ1-5; d_call: -; cdr3_aa: CASSQKEDQPQHF; cdr3_nt: TGTGCCAGCAGCCAGAAAGAAGATCAGCCCCAGCATTTT
clone_size: -; v_call: TRBV15; j_call: TRBJ2-1; d_call: TRBD1; cdr3_aa: CATSEGGMTYNEQFF; cdr3_nt: TGTGCCACCAGCGAAGGGGGCATGACCTACAATGAGCAGTTCTTC
clone_size: -; v_call: TRBV28; j_call: TRBJ1-3; d_call: -; cdr3_aa: CASSLRTPGNTIYF; cdr3_nt: TGTGCCAGCAGTCTACGGACACCTGGAAACACCATATATTTT
clone_size: -; v_call: TRBV6-5; j_call: TRBJ1-2; d_call: -; cdr3_aa: CASTLGGGASYTF; cdr3_nt: TGTGCCAGCACCTTAGGGGGGGGCGCTAGCTACACCTTC
clone_size: once; v_call: TRBV18; j_call: TRBJ1-1; d_call: TRBD1; cdr3_aa: CASSTGQATVWGKPEAFF; cdr3_nt: TGTGCCAGCTCAACGGGACAGGCGACCGTCTGGGGAAAGCCTGAAGCTTTCTTT
clone_size: few; v_call: TRBV5-6; j_call: TRBJ1-2; d_call: TRBD1; cdr3_aa: CASSLVTGAGDYGYTF; cdr3_nt: TGTGCCAGCAGCTTGGTGACAGGGGCTGGGGACTATGGCTACACCTTC
clone_size: -; v_call: TRBV4-2; j_call: TRBJ1-4; d_call: -; cdr3_aa: CASSQSTAATNEKLFF; cdr3_nt: TGTGCCAGCAGCCAAAGCACAGCCGCAACTAATGAAAAACTGTTTTTT
clone_size: few; v_call: TRBV3-1/TRBV3-2; j_call: TRBJ2-2; d_call: TRBD1; cdr3_aa: CASSRQGAGELFF; cdr3_nt: TGTGCCAGCAGCAGACAGGGCGCCGGGGAGCTGTTTTTT
clone_size: -; v_call: TRBV21-1; j_call: TRBJ1-1; d_call: -; cdr3_aa: CAIARGDRGRPEAFF; cdr3_nt: TGTGCCATCGCGAGGGGGGACAGGGGGCGGCCTGAAGCTTTCTTT
clone_size: -; v_call: TRBV24-1; j_call: TRBJ2-2; d_call: TRBD2; cdr3_aa: CATSDPMTSGVTGELFF; cdr3_nt: TGTGCCACCAGTGACCCTATGACTAGCGGGGTTACCGGGGAGCTGTTTTTT
clone_size: -; v_call: TRBV27; j_call: TRBJ1-4; d_call: -; cdr3_aa: CASSLEGSKNEKLFF; cdr3_nt: TGTGCCAGCAGTTTGGAGGGCAGTAAAAATGAAAAACTGTTTTTT
clone_size: -; v_call: TRBV29-1; j_call: TRBJ1-3; d_call: -; cdr3_aa: CSVETSGNTIYF; cdr3_nt: TGCAGCGTTGAAACATCTGGAAACACCATATATTTT
clone_size: -; v_call: TRBV10-3; j_call: TRBJ1-1; d_call: TRBD1; cdr3_aa: CAISATTGGRTEAFF; cdr3_nt: TGTGCCATCAGTGCTACGACAGGGGGTAGGACTGAAGCTTTCTTT